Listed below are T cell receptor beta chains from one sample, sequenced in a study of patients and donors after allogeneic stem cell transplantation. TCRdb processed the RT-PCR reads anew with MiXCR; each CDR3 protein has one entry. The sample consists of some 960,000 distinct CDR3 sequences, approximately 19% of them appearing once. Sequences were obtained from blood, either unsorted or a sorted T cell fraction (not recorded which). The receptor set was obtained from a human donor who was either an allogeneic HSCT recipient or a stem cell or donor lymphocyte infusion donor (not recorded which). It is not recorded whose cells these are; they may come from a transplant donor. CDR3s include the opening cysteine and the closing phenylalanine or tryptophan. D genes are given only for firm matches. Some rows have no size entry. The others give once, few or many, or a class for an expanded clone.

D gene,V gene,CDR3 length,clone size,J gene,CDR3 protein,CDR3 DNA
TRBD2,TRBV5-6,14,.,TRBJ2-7,CASSLWGGEDEQYF,TGTGCCAGCAGCTTGTGGGGAGGGGAGGACGAGCAGTACTTC
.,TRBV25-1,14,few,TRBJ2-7,CASSEFGASHEQYF,TGTGCCAGCAGTGAATTTGGGGCCTCCCACGAGCAGTACTTC
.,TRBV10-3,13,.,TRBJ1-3,CAISDNSGNTIYF,TGTGCCATTTCGGACAACTCTGGAAACACCATATATTTT
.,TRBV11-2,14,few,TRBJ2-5,CASSLDYGEETQYF,TGTGCCAGCAGCTTAGATTATGGGGAAGAGACCCAGTACTTC
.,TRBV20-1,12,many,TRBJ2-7,CSASDNYSEQYF,TGCAGTGCTAGTGATAACTACTCCGAGCAGTACTTC
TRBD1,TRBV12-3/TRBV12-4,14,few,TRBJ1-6,CASRDRDRSSPLHF,TGTGCCAGCAGAGACCGGGACAGGAGTTCACCCCTCCACTTT
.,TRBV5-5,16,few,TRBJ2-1,CASSLKHRDNYNEQFF,TGTGCCAGCAGCCTGAAACACCGGGACAACTACAATGAGCAGTTCTTC
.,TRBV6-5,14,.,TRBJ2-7,CASSYYIHSYEQYF,TGTGCCAGCAGTTACTATATACACAGTTACGAGCAGTACTTC
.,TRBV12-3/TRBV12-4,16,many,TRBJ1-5,CASSFVPGGSNQPQHF,TGTGCCAGCAGTTTTGTACCAGGTGGAAGCAATCAGCCCCAGCATTTT
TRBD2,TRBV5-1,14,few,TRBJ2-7,CASSLGKEGGEQYF,TGCGCCAGCAGCTTGGGGAAAGAGGGAGGGGAGCAGTACTTC
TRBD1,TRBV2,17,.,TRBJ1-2,CASREGAGTGRVYGYTF,TGTGCCAGCAGGGAGGGGGCCGGGACAGGGCGCGTCTATGGCTACACCTTC
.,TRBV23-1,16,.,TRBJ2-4,CASSQSELIRRNIQYF,TGCGCCAGCAGTCAATCGGAATTGATAAGGAGGAACATTCAGTACTTC
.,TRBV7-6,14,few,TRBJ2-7,CASSRTTSSYEQYF,TGTGCCTCTTCCCGGACAACAAGCTCCTACGAGCAGTACTTC
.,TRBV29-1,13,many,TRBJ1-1,CSVYRSSDTEAFF,TGCAGCGTTTACAGGAGTTCAGACACTGAAGCTTTCTTT
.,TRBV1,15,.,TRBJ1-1,CTSSQGKGGNTEAFF,TGCACCAGCAGCCAAGGAAAAGGGGGCAACACTGAAGCTTTCTTT
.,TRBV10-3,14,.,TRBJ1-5,CAISEIGGGQPQHF,TGTGCCATCAGTGAGATCGGGGGAGGTCAGCCCCAGCATTTT
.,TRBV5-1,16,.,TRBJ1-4,CASSSGPEGVNEKLFF,TGCGCCAGCAGCAGCGGACCAGAGGGGGTGAATGAAAAACTGTTTTTT
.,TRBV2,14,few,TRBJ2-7,CASYPDRKFYEQYF,TGTGCCAGCTACCCGGACCGAAAGTTCTACGAGCAGTACTTC
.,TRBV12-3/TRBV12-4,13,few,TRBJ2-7,CASSLNDGYEQYF,TGTGCCAGCAGTTTAAACGACGGCTACGAGCAGTACTTC
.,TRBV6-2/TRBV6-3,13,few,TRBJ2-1,CASSEASAGEQFF,TGTGCCAGCAGCGAGGCCTCGGCGGGTGAGCAGTTCTTC